What follows are 14 T cell receptor beta chains derived from one specimen sequenced in a study of OX40 agonist ivuxolimab in advanced cancers. Measured with immunoSEQ multiplex PCR; TCRdb has only the in-frame clones, and not every one. The data hold approximately 60,000 clones, with approximately 90% observed a single time. The specimen comprised CD4+ or CD8+ T cells sorted from blood, sampled in a trial of the OX40 agonist ivuxolimab. The receptor set was obtained from an adult with an advanced solid tumor such as melanoma, head and neck, liver or kidney cancer.

The chain combines TRBV6-1 with TRBJ1-1; D perhaps matches TRBD1 (5 bases). Trimming stripped 4 bases from V and 0 bases from J, with 12 bases between. This CDR3 has 15 amino acids. CDR1 MNHNS and CDR2 SASEGT come from the germline V gene. Written as DNA, the CDR3 is TGTGCCAGCAGTGCGGCAGGGAGGATGAACACTGAAGCTTTCTTT. It specifies CASSAAGRMNTEAFF.

The chain carries TRBV27 and TRBJ2-2; either TRBD1 or TRBD2 may fit D (5 bases each). V shed 3 bases and J shed 9 bases, with 11 bases lying between them. The CDR3 covers 13 residues. The germline gives CDR1 MNHEY, CDR2 SMNVEV (reference sequence). As DNA, the CDR3 is TGTGCCAGCAGTTTTGGGACCCTTCGGGAGCTGTTTTTT. It encodes CASSFGTLRELFF.

The V and J genes are TRBV7-6 and TRBJ2-1; 7 bases match TRBD1. CDR1 SGHVS and CDR2 FNYEAQ come from the germline V gene. Trimming at V came to 2 bases and at J to 5 bases, leaving 15 bases not matched to a gene. This CDR3 has 18 amino acids. CDR3 bases: TGTGCCAGCAGCTTACTTTGGCGTGGGACAGAGAAAAACAATGAGCAGTTCTTC. It codes for CASSLLWRGTEKNNEQFF.

The chain couples TRBV5-6 to TRBJ1-1; D not certain. Germline V lookup: CDR1 SGHDT, CDR2 YYEEEE. Trimming cost V 0 bases and J 11 bases, with 14 bases left between them. CDR3 length: 13 residues. Here the CDR3 DNA reads TGTGCCAGCAGCTTGGGGACCTCCCGCCTGGCTTTCTTT. Its protein is CASSLGTSRLAFF.

The chain carries TRBV6-5 and TRBJ1-1; D call uncertain. The CDR3 has 14 amino acids. Per germline, CDR1 MNHEY and CDR2 SVGAGI. Trimming took off 2 bases at V and 1 base at J, with 8 bases between the two ends. The CDR3 loop reads CASSYENTNTEAFF. In DNA form, the CDR3 reads TGTGCCAGCAGTTACGAGAATACGAACACTGAAGCTTTCTTT.

This clone has ten or more counts. The chain joins TRBV28 to TRBJ2-3; 10 bases are a match to TRBD2. This CDR3 has 17 residues. V was pared by 5 bases and J by 7 bases, with 15 bases of the junction left unmatched. Looked up from germline, CDR1 is MDHEN and CDR2 is SYDVKM. The CDR3 region has the DNA TGTGCCAGCAGTCCTCATGGGACTAGCGAGAGTATAAATACGCAGTATTTT. It is translated as CASSPHGTSESINTQYF.

V is TRBV19 and J is TRBJ2-7; tentatively, D is TRBD1 (5 bases). V was clipped by 5 bases and J by 3 bases, with 17 bases between them. This CDR3 comprises 15 residues. The germline CDR1 and CDR2 sequences are LNHDA and SQIVND (reference sequence). CDR3 protein: CASSVRTTGLYEQYF. DNA for the CDR3: TGTGCCAGTAGTGTAAGGACAACGGGCCTCTACGAGCAGTACTTC.

V and J are TRBV9 and TRBJ1-1; D remains ambiguous. The CDR3 sequence is 14 residues long. Germline V lookup: CDR1 SGDLS, CDR2 YYNGEE. V gave up 4 bases and J gave up 1 base, with 11 bases separating them. This CDR3 is CASSPSAGNTEAFF. The CDR3 coding sequence is TGTGCCAGCAGCCCGAGCGCGGGGAACACTGAAGCTTTCTTT.

The chain recombines TRBV7-2 with TRBJ2-1, with 7 bases lining up with TRBD2. The trim removed 1 base at V and 3 bases at J, leaving 3 bases unmatched. Germline CDR1 and CDR2: SGHTA and FQGNSA. The CDR3 has 15 residues. The CDR3: CASSLEGTIYNEQFF. The CDR3 DNA sequence: TGTGCCAGCAGCTTAGAAGGGACTATCTACAATGAGCAGTTCTTC.

The chain links TRBV11-3 to TRBJ2-5, with 7 nucleotides matching TRBD2. V shed 5 bases, J shed 5 bases, and the junction held 11 bases outside the gene matches. There are 15 residues in the CDR3. Germline V CDR1 and CDR2: SGHNT, YENEEA. Here the CDR3 DNA reads TGTGCCAGCAGCCCGCTGGCGGGAGAATGGGAGACCCAGTACTTC. This sequence encodes CASSPLAGEWETQYF.

The chain links TRBV9 to TRBJ1-4; 10 nucleotides match TRBD1. V lost 4 bases and J lost 2; bases outside the gene matches: 11. Germline V lookup: CDR1 SGDLS, CDR2 YYNGEE. The CDR3 loop spans 18 amino acids. CDR3 residues: CASSPRDRGGETNEKLFF. For the CDR3, the DNA is TGTGCCAGCAGCCCCCGGGACAGGGGAGGAGAGACTAATGAAAAACTGTTTTTT.

The chain uses TRBV27 and TRBJ2-1; D gene unclear. This CDR3 comprises 13 residues. Germline V gives CDR1 MNHEY, CDR2 SMNVEV (reference sequence). V lost 6 bases, J lost 5 bases, and 11 bases lay in between. CDR3 in amino acids: CASRFGGDNEQFF. CDR3 nucleotide sequence: TGTGCCAGCAGGTTTGGTGGAGACAATGAGCAGTTCTTC.

The chain carries TRBV19 and TRBJ2-4; 7 bases fit TRBD2. The germline CDR1 and CDR2 sequences are LNHDA and SQIVND (reference sequence). V lost 4 bases, J lost 0 bases, and 9 bases stayed unmatched. The CDR3 sequence is 17 residues long. The CDR3 bases are TGTGCCAGTAGTAATGAGCGGGGACCACTAGCCAAAAACATTCAGTACTTC. The encoded protein is CASSNERGPLAKNIQYF.

V usage is TRBV7-9 and J usage is TRBJ2-7; D tentatively reads TRBD1 or TRBD2 (5 bases each). The CDR3 contains 14 residues. V lost 1 base and J lost 1, with 8 bases in between. CDR1 is SEHNR, CDR2 FQNEAQ, per germline (reference sequence). CDR3 residues: CASSLVGESYEQYF. Written as DNA, the CDR3 is TGTGCCAGCAGCTTAGTAGGGGAGTCCTACGAGCAGTACTTC.